This passage covers 14 T cell receptor beta chains from one sample sequenced in a study of cytomegalovirus exposure and HLA in healthy donors. The PCR made use of 60 Vbeta and 13 Jbeta primers. Clones were read by immunoSEQ multiplex PCR, and TCRdb kept only the in-frame ones, dropping some. The sample consists of about 96,000 clones, 65% to 80% of them appearing once. The sequenced sample was PBMCs. Receptors originate from a woman aged 65 to 85 in good health and CMV-seropositive.

The genes are TRBV4-1 and TRBJ1-4; 10 bases fit TRBD1. From germline, CDR1 is MGHRA and CDR2 YSYEKL. The CDR3 consists of 15 residues. V lost 4 bases to trimming and J lost 13 bases; unmatched junction nucleotides: 12. The CDR3 region is CASSPWDRGGFGLFF. The CDR3 bases are TGCGCCAGCAGCCCGTGGGACAGGGGAGGGTTTGGACTGTTTTTT.

The genes are TRBV5-1 and TRBJ2-7; the D gene is possibly TRBD1 (6 bases). The V gene lost 4 bases and the J gene lost 3 bases, with 17 bases spanning the gap. CDR3 size: 15 residues. Germline assignment: CDR1 SGHRS and CDR2 YFSETQ. CDR3 loop: CASSADGTPIYEQYF. In DNA, the CDR3 is TGCGCCAGCAGCGCGGACGGGACACCCATCTACGAGCAGTACTTC. Variable domain in full (rest from reference TRBV5-1 and TRBJ2-7): KAGVTQTPRYLIKTRGQQVTLSCSPISGHRSVSWYQQTPGQGLQFLFEYFSETQRNKGNFPGRFSGRQFSNSRSEMNVSTLELGDSALYLCASSADGTPIYEQYFGPGTRLTVT.

This chain joins TRBV28 and TRBJ2-1, with TRBD1 matching over 7 bases. This CDR3 is 15 amino acids long. Losses at the gene ends were 6 bases for V and 5 bases for J; bases not matched to a gene: 10. CDR1 is MDHEN, CDR2 SYDVKM, per germline. The CDR3 DNA reads as TGTGCCAGCAGGCCCCCCGACAGGGTCCACAATGAGCAGTTCTTC. Translation: CASRPPDRVHNEQFF.

V is TRBV19 and J is TRBJ1-2; 7 bases fit TRBD1. The CDR3 runs to 13 residues. Germline V gene lookup returns CDR1 LNHDA and CDR2 SQIVND (reference sequence). With V trimmed by 6 bases and J by 4 bases, 5 bases remained unmatched. In nucleotides, the CDR3 is TGTGCCAGTAGCCTGGACAGGAGCTATGGCTACACCTTC. Translating it yields CASSLDRSYGYTF.

The chain joins TRBV10-2 to TRBJ1-4; tentatively, D is TRBD1 (5 bases). Germline lookup yields CDR1 WSHSY and CDR2 SAAADI. CDR3 length: 14 residues. V lost 4 bases and J 6 bases, leaving 12 bases between the germline ends. Here the CDR3 DNA reads TGCGCCAGCAGTGGGCCAGGGAGGGATGAAAAACTGTTTTTT. Translation gives CASSGPGRDEKLFF.

The chain has TRBV27 and TRBJ2-7; TRBD2 is a possible D gene (7 bases). This CDR3 has 12 residues. Germline lookup yields CDR1 MNHEY and CDR2 SMNVEV (reference sequence). Between the trimmed V and J ends, which lost 3 bases and 6 bases, there was a span of 9 bases. CDR3 loop: CASSLRGGEQYF. CDR3 sequence (DNA): TGTGCCAGCAGTTTGAGGGGGGGCGAGCAGTACTTC.

The chain is built from TRBV6-1 and TRBJ1-5; 8 nucleotides line up with TRBD1. The length of the CDR3 is 18 residues. V lost 4 bases to trimming and J lost 2 bases; unmatched junction nucleotides: 13. Germline lookup yields CDR1 MNHNS and CDR2 SASEGT. The CDR3: CASSVGTGGRSGNQPQHF. The CDR3 DNA reads as TGTGCCAGCAGTGTAGGGACAGGAGGTCGGTCGGGCAATCAGCCCCAGCATTTT.

The gene calls are TRBV5-3 and TRBJ1-6; D possibly corresponds to TRBD1 (6 bases). TRBV5-3 is an ORF; its function is uncertain. The CDR3 consists of 19 residues. Trimming took off 0 bases at V and 0 bases at J, with 16 bases between the two ends. The chain's CDR3 is CARSLGKGTRASYNSPLHF. DNA of the CDR3: TGTGCCAGAAGCTTGGGAAAGGGGACAAGAGCCTCCTATAATTCACCCCTCCACTTT.

V gene TRBV5-1 combines with J gene TRBJ1-4; 9 positions agree with TRBD1. CDR3 length equals 15 residues. V shed 0 bases, J shed 5 bases, and the junction held 2 bases outside the gene matches. The germline gives CDR1 SGHRS, CDR2 YFSETQ. The CDR3, as DNA: TGCGCCAGCAGCTTGGGGACAGGGGCAAATGAAAAACTGTTTTTT. Protein: CASSLGTGANEKLFF.

Concerning this clone itself: Other DNA variants within this sample encode the same CDR3. Written as DNA, the CDR3 is TGTGCCTGGAGTGTAGGTCGGACAGGGGGCGCCCATAATTCACCCCTCCACTTT. Amino acid sequence: CAWSVGRTGGAHNSPLHF. This chain connects TRBV30 to TRBJ1-6; 11 bases agree with TRBD1. The CDR3 covers 18 residues. Germline-derived CDR1 and CDR2 are GTSNPN and SVGIG (reference sequence). V lost 0 bases and J lost 5; bases outside the gene matches: 9.

This chain uses TRBV9 with TRBJ2-3; 10 bases line up with TRBD2. After removal of 7 bases from V and 5 bases from J, the junction contained 7 bases not matched to a gene. This CDR3 contains 14 residues. The germline V gene has CDR1 SGDLS and CDR2 YYNGEE. The CDR3 bases are TGTGCCAGCGGAGCGGGGGGGCGGGAAGATACGCAGTATTTT. Its translation: CASGAGGREDTQYF.

This sequence joins TRBV6-6 and TRBJ1-3, with D possibly being TRBD1 (5 bases). CDR3 length equals 13 residues. Trimming took off 2 bases at V and 7 bases at J, with 9 bases between the two ends. CDR1 is MNHNY and CDR2 is SVGAGI in the germline V gene (reference sequence). The CDR3 protein is CASSYQGLNTIYF. The DNA for the CDR3 is TGTGCCAGCAGTTACCAGGGCCTCAACACCATATATTTT.

This clone was observed a few times. The gene calls are TRBV7-8 and TRBJ2-7, with 8 bases fitting TRBD2. The CDR3 consists of 15 residues. After removal of 6 bases from V and 0 bases from J, the junction contained 7 bases not matched to a gene. Germline-derived CDR1 and CDR2 are SGHVS and FQNEAQ. This chain's CDR3 is CASSRGGGSSYEQYF. The CDR3 DNA is TGTGCCAGCAGTAGAGGCGGGGGGTCCTCCTACGAGCAGTACTTC. The full variable domain, rest sourced from reference TRBV7-8 and TRBJ2-7, is GAGVSQSPRYKVAKRGQDVALRCDPISGHVSLFWYQQALGQGPEFLTYFQNEAQLDKSGLPSDRFFAERPEGSVSTLKIQRTQQEDSAVYLCASSRGGGSSYEQYFGPGTRLTVT.

This clone was detected once. The sample has other DNA sequences that encode this CDR3 too. The CDR3 DNA reads as TGTGCCAGCAGCGCAAACGCAGGGGGCGGAATCTATGGCTACACCTTC. Amino acids: CASSANAGGGIYGYTF. The chain employs TRBV7-2 and TRBJ1-2, with 8 nucleotides matching TRBD1. This CDR3 region has 16 residues. V lost 5 bases to trimming and J lost 4 bases; unmatched junction nucleotides: 12. Germline CDR1 reads SGHTA; CDR2 reads FQGNSA.